These T cell receptor beta chains were read from a single sample in a study of shared clonotypes between healthy human individuals. The repertoire was sequenced with immunoSEQ multiplex PCR; TCRdb's copy has only in-frame clones and lacks some. The sample has around 1.6 million clones, 98% seen once; the top ten hold roughly 0.45%. Sequences were obtained from naive CD4+ T cells sorted from blood. These receptors came from a man younger than 45 in good health. Both conserved end residues are part of each CDR3. A D gene is named only where the DNA matches it firmly. Rows may omit the clone size; those that give it use once, few, many or a size class.

abundance,v_gene,j_gene,d_gene,CDR3nt,CDR3aa
once,TRBV27,TRBJ2-3,TRBD2,TGTGCCAGCAGTTTAAAAGCGGGAGGAGCCGATACGCAGTATTTT,CASSLKAGGADTQYF
-,TRBV5-1,TRBJ2-7,TRBD2,TGCGCCAGCAGCCGGATCGGGACTAGCGGTGGCCCCTACGAGCAGTACTTC,CASSRIGTSGGPYEQYF
-,TRBV28,TRBJ2-7,TRBD1,TGTGCCAGCAGCCAAGGCCGGGACAGCTCCTACGAGCAGTACTTC,CASSQGRDSSYEQYF
-,TRBV19,TRBJ2-7,TRBD2,TGTGCCAGTAGTGGACTAGCCTACGAGCAGTACTTC,CASSGLAYEQYF
once,TRBV18,TRBJ2-3,-,TGTGCCAGCTCACCTAACTTAGATACGCAGTATTTT,CASSPNLDTQYF
-,TRBV6-4,TRBJ2-3,-,TGTGCCAGCAGTGAAAGCGGTAGCACAGATACGCAGTATTTT,CASSESGSTDTQYF
-,TRBV18,TRBJ1-1,-,TGTGCCAGCTCACCGAAGGGGATGAACACTGAAGCTTTCTTT,CASSPKGMNTEAFF
-,TRBV5-1,TRBJ2-2,TRBD2,TGCGCCAGCAGCCAGAGAGCGGGAGGGGGCACCGGGGAGCTGTTTTTT,CASSQRAGGGTGELFF
-,TRBV5-1,TRBJ1-2,-,TGCGCCAGCAGCTCCAGGACAGTCCAAACTGATGGCTACACCTTC,CASSSRTVQTDGYTF
-,TRBV19,TRBJ2-7,TRBD2,TGTGCCAGTAGTATTTGGACTAGCGGGGGAGTCGGGGTCCACGAGCAGTACTTC,CASSIWTSGGVGVHEQYF
-,TRBV11-2,TRBJ1-2,-,TGTGCCAGCAGGGGATTGTCCGGGACTTTGAGCGGCTACACCTTC,CASRGLSGTLSGYTF
-,TRBV7-2,TRBJ1-4,-,TGTGCCAGCAGAATGGGTCCGAATGAAAAACTGTTTTTT,CASRMGPNEKLFF
-,TRBV7-3,TRBJ2-2,TRBD1,TGTGCCAGCAGCACCCCCGGGACAGGGCACACCGGGGAGCTGTTTTTT,CASSTPGTGHTGELFF
-,TRBV2,TRBJ1-1,-,TGTGCCACAATACGAGATATTGTGGCGTTGGGAACTGAAGCTTTCTTT,CATIRDIVALGTEAFF
-,TRBV10-1,TRBJ2-2,TRBD1,TGCGCCAGCAGCAAGGGACAGATTACCGGGGAGCTGTTTTTT,CASSKGQITGELFF
-,TRBV6-1,TRBJ1-2,TRBD1,TGTGCCAGCAGACCGGCCCAGGGGGCTTTTGGCTACACCTTC,CASRPAQGAFGYTF
-,TRBV11-2,TRBJ2-7,TRBD1,TGTGCCAGCAGCCGGACGGGACAGGGGAACTACGAGCAGTACTTC,CASSRTGQGNYEQYF